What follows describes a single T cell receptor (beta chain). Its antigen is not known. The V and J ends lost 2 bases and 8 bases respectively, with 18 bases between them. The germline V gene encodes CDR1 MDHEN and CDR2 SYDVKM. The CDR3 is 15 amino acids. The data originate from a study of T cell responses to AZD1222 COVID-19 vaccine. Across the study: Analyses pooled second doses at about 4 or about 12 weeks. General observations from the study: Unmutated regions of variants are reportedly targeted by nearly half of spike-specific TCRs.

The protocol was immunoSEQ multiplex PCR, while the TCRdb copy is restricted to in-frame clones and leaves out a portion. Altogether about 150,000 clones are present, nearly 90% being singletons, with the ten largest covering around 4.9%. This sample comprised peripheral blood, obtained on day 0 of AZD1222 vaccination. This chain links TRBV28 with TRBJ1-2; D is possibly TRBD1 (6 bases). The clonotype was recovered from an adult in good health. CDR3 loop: CASSLRFRGAQGYTF. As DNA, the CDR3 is TGTGCCAGCAGTTTAAGATTCCGGGGGGCGCAAGGCTACACCTTC.